This is a list of T cell receptor beta chains from one sample in a study of T cells in Graves' hyperthyroidism and ophthalmopathy. TCRdb fed the multiplex PCR reads into MiXCR, producing one record per CDR3 protein. The table records 250,000 to 300,000 distinct CDR3 sequences, roughly 15% of them present only once. Sequenced: blood. These receptors all come from a woman in her thirties or forties with Graves' hyperthyroidism that later progressed to Graves' ophthalmopathy. The CDR3 runs from the conserved cysteine through the conserved F or W. A D gene is named only where the DNA matches it firmly. Rows may omit the clone size; those that give it use once, few, many or a size class.

TGTGCCAGCAGTTATTCGGGAAGGACTGAAGCTTTCTTT | CASSYSGRTEAFF | NA | many | TRBJ1-1 | TRBV6-6
TGTGCCAGCAGCGGACTTAACACAGATACGCAGTATTTT | CASSGLNTDTQYF | NA | many | TRBJ2-3 | TRBV3-1
TGTGCCAGCACCAGTTGGGCTAGCGGGGTCGGGGACAATGAGCAGTTCTTC | CASTSWASGVGDNEQFF | TRBD2 | many | TRBJ2-1 | TRBV28
TGTGCCAGCAGCTTAGAGATGGCTATCGTTGAGCAGTTCTTC | CASSLEMAIVEQFF | NA | NA | TRBJ2-1 | TRBV7-2
TGTGCCAGCAGAAACCACAGGAACCTCGTGGACGAGCAGTACTTC | CASRNHRNLVDEQYF | NA | many | TRBJ2-7 | TRBV6-1
TGCGCCAGCAGCCATGGCCTAGCGGGAGCTTTGGGACAGTTCTTC | CASSHGLAGALGQFF | TRBD2 | many | TRBJ2-1 | TRBV4-1
TGTGCCAGCAGCGCCACTAGCGCGAGCTCCTACGAGCAGTACTTC | CASSATSASSYEQYF | TRBD2 | many | TRBJ2-7 | TRBV11-2
TGTGCCAGTAGTATCCAGTTGGGCCAAGAGACCCAGTACTTC | CASSIQLGQETQYF | NA | many | TRBJ2-5 | TRBV19
TGTGCCAGCACTGGGACACTGAATCAGCCCCAGCATTTT | CASTGTLNQPQHF | NA | few | TRBJ1-5 | TRBV28
TGTGCCAGCAGTGACCCGGGACAGATGTCCTACGAGCAGTACTTC | CASSDPGQMSYEQYF | TRBD1 | many | TRBJ2-7 | TRBV6-1
TGTGCCACCAGCAGTCAGATCAATCAGCCCCAGCATTTT | CATSSQINQPQHF | NA | NA | TRBJ1-5 | TRBV15
TGTGCCAGCAGTCCGGGCTACTCTGGAAACACCATATATTTT | CASSPGYSGNTIYF | NA | NA | TRBJ1-3 | TRBV27
TGTGCCAGCAGCCCACTTGCAGGAACATCCTACGAGCAGTACTTC | CASSPLAGTSYEQYF | NA | many | TRBJ2-7 | TRBV7-9
TGTGCCTGGACCCAAGGGGCCGCCCCTGAAGCTTTCTTT | CAWTQGAAPEAFF | NA | many | TRBJ1-1 | TRBV30
TGTGCCAGCAGCTCGGGACTAGCGGTCTACGAGCAGTACTTC | CASSSGLAVYEQYF | TRBD2 | many | TRBJ2-7 | TRBV5-6
TGTGCTAGTGGTTTGGTACTAGCGGGAGGGCCAAATACGCAGTATTTT | CASGLVLAGGPNTQYF | TRBD2 | many | TRBJ2-3 | TRBV12-5
TGTGCCAGCAGTTACTCGTTCCCGGGAGATGGGGAGACCCAGTACTTC | CASSYSFPGDGETQYF | NA | few | TRBJ2-5 | TRBV6-6
TGTGCCAGCAGTTACAGGACTAGCGGCACAGATACGCAGTATTTT | CASSYRTSGTDTQYF | TRBD2 | many | TRBJ2-3 | TRBV6-6
TGCAGCGTTAGCAAACTAGCGGGAGTCTACGAGCAGTACTTC | CSVSKLAGVYEQYF | TRBD2 | many | TRBJ2-7 | TRBV29-1
TGCGCCAGCAGCCCGCCGTCGGCCACCAACCGTGGGGAGACCCAGTACTTC | CASSPPSATNRGETQYF | NA | NA | TRBJ2-5 | TRBV5-1
TGTGCCAGCAGCTTTCCCGCCCTAATGGATACGCAGTATTTT | CASSFPALMDTQYF | NA | many | TRBJ2-3 | TRBV7-9
TGCGCCAGCAGCCAGGGGGGTCTGCACGAGCAGTACTTC | CASSQGGLHEQYF | NA | NA | TRBJ2-7 | TRBV4-3
TGTGCCAGCAGCTCCGGGACAGGGGGCAGGGGAGCTTTCTTT | CASSSGTGGRGAFF | TRBD1 | NA | TRBJ1-1 | TRBV28
TGTGCCAGCGGGAGATCGGACAGCGGAGCTTTCTTT | CASGRSDSGAFF | NA | NA | TRBJ1-1 | TRBV9
TGTGCCAGCTACCGGGAGGGCCAGGGCTCCTACAATGAGCAGTTCTTC | CASYREGQGSYNEQFF | TRBD2 | many | TRBJ2-1 | TRBV2
TGTGCCAGCAGCCTCTCCCGGGGATCACTCAATGAGCAGTTCTTC | CASSLSRGSLNEQFF | NA | many | TRBJ2-1 | TRBV13
TGTGCCAGCAGCGAGGGACAGGGAGTGACCGGGGAGCTGTTTTTT | CASSEGQGVTGELFF | TRBD1 | many | TRBJ2-2 | TRBV2
TGTGCCAGCAGCTTGTCGGGCAGGGAGTATGGCTACACCTTC | CASSLSGREYGYTF | NA | NA | TRBJ1-2 | TRBV5-6
TGTGCCAGCAGTTTAGTCCTAGCGGGAGTTGCCGGGGAGCTGTTTTTT | CASSLVLAGVAGELFF | TRBD2 | many | TRBJ2-2 | TRBV28
TGTGCCAGCTTGGCTAGCGGGACAGATACGCAGTATTTT | CASLASGTDTQYF | TRBD2 | many | TRBJ2-3 | TRBV27
TGTGCCAGCAGTTTAGTATCATTCGGCGGGAGTGGGCGAGAGACCCAGTACTTC | CASSLVSFGGSGRETQYF | TRBD2 | many | TRBJ2-5 | TRBV12-3/TRBV12-4
TGTGCCAGCAGGAGAGGTCCTAGCGCGAACTACGAGCAGTACTTC | CASRRGPSANYEQYF | NA | many | TRBJ2-7 | TRBV7-2
TGCAGCGTTGAAACAGGAGAGACCCAGTACTTC | CSVETGETQYF | NA | many | TRBJ2-5 | TRBV29-1
TGTGCCAGCAGCCCGGGGTCCTCTAACTATGGCTACACCTTC | CASSPGSSNYGYTF | NA | many | TRBJ1-2 | TRBV7-3
TGTGCCACCAGCCTATCCCCGGGACTAGCGGGACATTACAACTACAATGAGCAGTTCTTC | CATSLSPGLAGHYNYNEQFF | TRBD2 | many | TRBJ2-1 | TRBV24-1
TGCAGTGATGACAGGGGCAACGTGGGGGAGACCCAGTACTTC | CSDDRGNVGETQYF | TRBD1 | many | TRBJ2-5 | TRBV20-1
TGTGCCACTCGGAAGGGGAACTACAATGAGCAGTTCTTC | CATRKGNYNEQFF | NA | many | TRBJ2-1 | TRBV19
TGTGCCAGCAGCCGATGGCTTCCCGAGCAGTTCTTC | CASSRWLPEQFF | NA | many | TRBJ2-1 | TRBV11-2
TGTGCCAGCGCCAAAGGTTGGCGTAGCGGACCCCAAGAGACCCAGTACTTC | CASAKGWRSGPQETQYF | NA | many | TRBJ2-5 | TRBV28
TGCAGTGCTAGAGATGGGGCGGGAGTTTTCAATGAGCAGTTCTTC | CSARDGAGVFNEQFF | TRBD2 | many | TRBJ2-1 | TRBV20-1
TGTGCCAGCAGTCCCGGGACAGGGGGCATCGGGGAGCTGTTTTTT | CASSPGTGGIGELFF | TRBD1 | few | TRBJ2-2 | TRBV28
TGTGCCAGCAGCCAAGTTGTGGACAGGCGTGCTGGAAACACCATATATTTT | CASSQVVDRRAGNTIYF | TRBD1 | NA | TRBJ1-3 | TRBV3-1
TGTGCCACCAGCACCGACGGAAGCTCTGGAAACACCATATATTTT | CATSTDGSSGNTIYF | NA | few | TRBJ1-3 | TRBV15
TGTGCCTGGAGAATACGGGGGGACACTGAAGCTTTCTTT | CAWRIRGDTEAFF | NA | many | TRBJ1-1 | TRBV30
TGTGCCAGCAAAGAGCGTAGCGGGGGGAACTACGAGCAGTACTTC | CASKERSGGNYEQYF | TRBD2 | many | TRBJ2-7 | TRBV6-1
TGCGCCAGCAGTGTAAAGCGGTTGTCCTACAATGAGCAGTTCTTC | CASSVKRLSYNEQFF | NA | NA | TRBJ2-1 | TRBV10-1
TGTGCCAGCAGCTTAGATGCGGGAGTGGTTTTTATGCAGTATTTT | CASSLDAGVVFMQYF | TRBD2 | many | TRBJ2-3 | TRBV11-2
TGTGCCAGCAGTGTGGGACTAGCGGGAGGGCCCACAGATACGCAGTATTTT | CASSVGLAGGPTDTQYF | TRBD2 | NA | TRBJ2-3 | TRBV28
TGCAGCGTCGCGGGGGACTCCAGAGGGGGCTACAATGAGCAGTTCTTC | CSVAGDSRGGYNEQFF | NA | many | TRBJ2-1 | TRBV29-1
TGTGCCAGCAGAAGGCGAGGTCAGGCGAACACTGAAGCTTTCTTT | CASRRRGQANTEAFF | NA | many | TRBJ1-1 | TRBV3-1
TGTGCCAGCAGCCTCCAGGGTCTGGGGGGCTACACCTTC | CASSLQGLGGYTF | NA | many | TRBJ1-2 | TRBV2
TGTGCCAGCAGCGTTCGGACAGGGCCCCTCGATGAGCAGTTCTTC | CASSVRTGPLDEQFF | TRBD1 | NA | TRBJ2-1 | TRBV7-8
TGTGCCAGCAGTTTAGAAGGGGCGGATCGTCAGCCCCAGCATTTT | CASSLEGADRQPQHF | NA | many | TRBJ1-5 | TRBV12-3/TRBV12-4
TGTGCCAGCAGCGTAACAGGAAATTCACCCCTCCACTTT | CASSVTGNSPLHF | NA | many | TRBJ1-6 | TRBV9
TGTGCCAGCAGCTTATCCTCAGGGGTGGGTGAGCAGTTCTTC | CASSLSSGVGEQFF | NA | many | TRBJ2-1 | TRBV11-2
TGTGCCAGCTCACCCATACCAACTGGGAGGGCCTTCGGGGAGCTGTTTTTT | CASSPIPTGRAFGELFF | TRBD2 | many | TRBJ2-2 | TRBV18
TGTGCCAGCATCAGCCGGTGGACAGGTCGGCCGACTAATGAAAAACTGTTTTTT | CASISRWTGRPTNEKLFF | TRBD1 | many | TRBJ1-4 | TRBV6-1